This T cell receptor (beta chain) was retrieved from a study of response to subunit inactivated influenza vaccine. TCRdb fed the RT-PCR reads into MiXCR, producing one record per CDR3 protein. The profile shows roughly 500,000 distinct CDR3 sequences, roughly a quarter of them singletons. The CDR3 is made up of 11 amino acids. Trimming took off 3 bases at V and 10 bases at J, with 7 bases between the two ends. The sample also formed part of further work on T cells expressing NK-cell markers. From that report: Libraries used 5'RACE template switching adding universal primer site and UMIs. A few of the donors also had these clonotypes leading their CD3+CD56-NKG2C+ fraction.

This material consisted of CD4+ T cells sorted from PBMCs, taken 11 to 12 days after vaccination. This sequence was found in a man over 45 who received an inactivated influenza vaccine. The chain employs TRBV12-3 or TRBV12-4 and TRBJ2-1; unclear D gene. The CDR3 spells CASSFLSEQFF. CDR3 nucleotides: TGTGCCAGCAGTTTTTTATCGGAGCAGTTCTTC.